This TCR beta chain was recovered during a study of regulatory T cells in long-lasting Graves disease. The J segment lost 6 bases and the V segment lost 0 bases, leaving 3 bases of the junction unmatched. The CDR3 length is 14 residues. The germline CDR1 and CDR2 sequences are SGHRS and YFSETQ. Described time point: newly diagnosed GD, antithyroid drugs for less than 3 months. With RNA extracted from PBMCs as input, the TCR library was made. EDTA tubes received approximately 10 milliliters of drawn peripheral blood. To make TCR beta libraries, researchers used iRepertoire HTBI primers and Arm-PCR of CDR3 regions. TCRdb re-called the multiplex PCR reads with MiXCR, one entry per CDR3 protein. The sample lists 450,000 to 600,000 distinct CDR3 sequences, 15% to 20% seen once, with 9% to 15% in the top ten. This same sample was also part of a study on T cells in Graves' hyperthyroidism and ophthalmopathy.

This TCR came from a man aged 40-49 years with Graves disease. The chain has TRBV5-1 and TRBJ1-5; 7 positions match TRBD1. The source was peripheral blood mononuclear cells (PBMCs), collected at new diagnosis, from a patient treated with antithyroid drugs. Here the CDR3 DNA reads TGCGCCAGCAGCTTGGCCTCAGGGGGTCAGCCCCAGCATTTT. Translating it yields CASSLASGGQPQHF.